Shown below are 32 T cell receptor beta chains from a single sample sequenced in a study of blood T cells in healthy people across ages (dated by TCRdb to about 2015). To prepare the library, 5' RACE was applied. Instrument used: Illumina HiSeq 2500. A second about 6 to 11 cycle PCR used a sample-barcoded 5' primer and a J-beta primer mix. TCRdb took the public reads, trimmed them with fastp at Q25, ran MiXCR for clone calling and kept in-frame beta chains. Every distinct CDR3 protein forms one entry, paired with its most common genes and DNA. Present in this sample are fewer than 800,000 distinct CDR3 sequences, 20% to 25% of which were seen just once. The top ten constitute under 10% of the sample. Another study also made use of these data, one on T cells of mothers and their children.

The specimen was blood. The receptors come from a boy younger than 18 in good health.

This clonotype was seen only a few times. This rearrangement joins TRBV12-3 or TRBV12-4 to TRBJ2-1; 7 positions match TRBD2. Trimming cost V 2 bases and J 5 bases; bases outside gene matches: 6. This CDR3 region has 15 residues. CDR3 amino acids: CASSLRSSGDNEQFF. CDR3 nucleotides: TGTGCCAGCAGTTTACGGTCTAGCGGCGACAATGAGCAGTTCTTC.

This rearrangement joins TRBV19 to TRBJ2-1, with D maybe TRBD1 (5 bases). CDR3 length: 13 residues. The V end lost 2 bases, the J end lost 9 bases, and 11 bases lay between the germline ends. CDR1 and CDR2 from the germline V gene are LNHDA and SQIVND (reference sequence). The CDR3 protein is CASSILQGPEQFF. CDR3 coding DNA: TGTGCCAGTAGTATACTCCAGGGTCCTGAGCAGTTCTTC.

For the CDR3, the DNA is TGTGCCAGCAGTCCTGGGGTGGCCCACGAGACCCAGTACTTC. It encodes CASSPGVAHETQYF. The J gene is TRBJ2-5, the V gene TRBV12-3 or TRBV12-4; D remains unclear. Deletions cut 5 bases from V and 5 bases from J, with 15 bases between. The CDR3 consists of 14 residues.

V is TRBV6-6 and J is TRBJ1-1, with 7 bases matching TRBD1. Per the germline V gene, CDR1 is MNHNY and CDR2 is SVGAGI (reference sequence). The V segment lost 5 bases and the J segment 3 bases; nucleotides outside the gene matches: 3. This CDR3 is built from 13 residues. CDR3 nucleotide sequence: TGTGCCAGCAGTGAGGGACAGCACACTGAAGCTTTCTTT. Protein: CASSEGQHTEAFF.

The chain is built from TRBV2 and TRBJ1-4; TRBD1 matches at 8 bases. V lost 0 bases to trimming and J lost 0 bases; unmatched junction nucleotides: 6. Per the germline V gene, CDR1 is SNHLY and CDR2 is FYNNEI. The length of the CDR3 is 18 residues. Written as DNA, the CDR3 is TGTGCCAGCAGTGAAGCGCTTTCCAGGGGGCCAACTAATGAAAAACTGTTTTTT. The encoded protein is CASSEALSRGPTNEKLFF.

The V gene is TRBV21-1, the J gene TRBJ1-4. TRBV21-1 is given as a pseudogene. This CDR3 is 18 amino acids long. CDR3 in DNA: TGTGCCAGCAGCAAATGGAGGCACCTTCCAACCCCTAATGAAAAACTGTTTTTT. Translating it yields CASSKWRHLPTPNEKLFF.

This clonotype was seen a handful of times. This chain uses TRBV6-2 or TRBV6-3 with TRBJ2-5, with D perhaps given as TRBD1 or TRBD2 (5 bases each). The J call may be mistaken, given a closer DNA end match to TRBJ2-7. The CDR3 length is 15 residues. The germline CDR1 and CDR2 sequences are MNHEY and SVGEGT. In nucleotides, the CDR3 is TGTGCCAGCAGTCGAGAGGGGCTGAGGTCCTACGAGCAGTACTTC. It codes for CASSREGLRSYEQYF.

The rearrangement uses TRBV20-1 and TRBJ2-1; 11 bases match TRBD2. The CDR3 has 20 residues. V lost 2 bases to trimming and J lost 0 bases; unmatched junction nucleotides: 15. Germline values: CDR1 DFQATT, CDR2 SNEGSKA (reference sequence). The DNA of the CDR3 is TGCAGTGCTAGACATCTAACCGGGACTAGCGGAAAGAGCTCCTACAATGAGCAGTTCTTC. It translates to CSARHLTGTSGKSSYNEQFF.

As regards this clonotype: Germline and junction disagree at one end, which may indicate a read error. The rearrangement uses TRBV24-1 and TRBJ2-2, with 9 bases identical to TRBD1. The CDR3 has 15 residues. The germline V gene has CDR1 KGHDR and CDR2 SFDVKD. CDR3 loop: CATSDPGQGYGELFF. The DNA of the CDR3 is TGTGCCACCAGTGACCCCGGACAGGGGTACGGGGAGCTTTTTTTT.

V is TRBV12-3 or TRBV12-4 and J is TRBJ1-1, with 7 bases fitting TRBD1. The CDR3 totals 18 residues. The J segment lost 2 bases and the V segment lost 3 bases, leaving 15 bases of the junction unmatched. The CDR3 DNA sequence: TGTGCCAGCAGTTTCTTCCCGATCCGAAGGGACAGCAACACTGAAGCTTTCTTT. Amino acid sequence: CASSFFPIRRDSNTEAFF.

Comment on this clonotype: At one end the junction does not follow the germline gene, possibly because of a read error. V and J are TRBV12-3 or TRBV12-4 and TRBJ2-3, with TRBD2 identical over 10 bases. The CDR3 has 17 residues. CDR3 region: CASRTRTSGVTTDAQYF. The CDR3 region has the DNA TGTGCCAGCAGAACGCGGACTAGCGGAGTAACCACAGATGCGCAGTATTTT.

This chain joins TRBV28 and TRBJ2-5; the match to TRBD2 covers 7 bases. The J call may be in error: the DNA end matches TRBJ2-7 better. Germline CDR1 is MDHEN and CDR2 is SYDVKM. The CDR3 consists of 15 residues. CDR3 sequence: CASSRGSSGTYEQYF. The CDR3 bases are TGTGCCAGCAGCCGCGGGTCTAGCGGAACCTACGAGCAGTACTTC.

The chain has TRBV2 and TRBJ2-7; TRBD1 matches at 11 bases. The germline V gene encodes CDR1 SNHLY and CDR2 FYNNEI. This CDR3 region has 14 residues. The junction had 5 bases not matched to a gene; V was cut back by 7 bases and J by 3 bases. The CDR3 here is CASTLGQGDYEQYF. The CDR3 DNA reads as TGTGCCAGCACCTTGGGACAGGGGGACTACGAGCAGTACTTC.

V is TRBV3-1 and J is TRBJ1-1; D remains ambiguous. Trimming cost V 3 bases and J 9 bases, with 14 bases left between them. The CDR3 spans 13 residues. The germline gives CDR1 LGHDT, CDR2 YNNKEL (reference sequence). The CDR3 loop is CASSHLGPGQAFF. The CDR3 bases are TGTGCCAGCAGCCATTTAGGGCCAGGCCAAGCTTTCTTT.

The chain employs TRBV6-5 and TRBJ2-5, with D possibly matching TRBD2 (5 bases). This CDR3 spans 14 amino acids. Between the trimmed V and J ends, which lost 5 bases and 5 bases, there was a span of 15 bases. Per germline, CDR1 MNHEY and CDR2 SVGAGI. The CDR3 nucleotides are TGTGCCAGCAGTCGGGCCGGAGGTACGGAGACCCAGTACTTC. Its translation is CASSRAGGTETQYF.

The rearrangement links TRBV19 to TRBJ2-7; TRBD2 aligns across 7 bases. After removal of 5 bases from V and 12 bases from J, the junction contained 13 bases not matched to a gene. Germline assignment: CDR1 LNHDA and CDR2 SQIVND (reference sequence). The CDR3 is made up of 13 amino acids. The CDR3 spells CASSPALAALLYF. CDR3 bases: TGTGCCAGTAGTCCCGCCCTAGCGGCTCTACTGTACTTC.

This chain joins TRBV29-1 and TRBJ2-5, with unresolved D. The CDR3 is made up of 14 amino acids. Germline CDR1 reads SQVTM; CDR2 reads ANQGSEA. Trimming stripped 7 bases from V and 3 bases from J, with 18 bases between. The CDR3 coding sequence is TGCAGCGCATACACGGGTATCGGCAAAGAGACCCAGTACTTC. It codes for CSAYTGIGKETQYF.

This chain uses TRBV12-3 or TRBV12-4 with TRBJ2-5, with 8 bases matching TRBD1. The J segment lost 5 bases and the V segment lost 5 bases, leaving 7 bases of the junction unmatched. CDR3 length equals 14 residues. The CDR3 region has the DNA TGTGCCAGCAGTGCAGGGGGCCTGAGGGAGACCCAGTACTTC. Protein sequence: CASSAGGLRETQYF.

The chain joins TRBV7-2 to TRBJ1-5, with no clear D. The CDR3 has 13 residues. The V gene lost 6 bases and the J gene lost 0 bases, with 6 bases spanning the gap. Per the germline V gene, CDR1 is SGHTA and CDR2 is FQGNSA. For the CDR3, the DNA is TGTGCCAGCAGGGACGATAGCAATCAGCCCCAGCATTTT. Its translation is CASRDDSNQPQHF.

This clonotype was recorded a few times. The chain has TRBV20-1 and TRBJ2-7, with unresolved D. This CDR3 comprises 12 residues. Looked up from germline, CDR1 is DFQATT and CDR2 is SNEGSKA (reference sequence). The V gene lost 3 bases and the J gene lost 5 bases, with 11 bases spanning the gap. The CDR3, as DNA: TGCAGTGCTAGTATTGGGGTCGACGAGCAGTACTTC. Residues: CSASIGVDEQYF.

This clonotype was seen a single time. The chain carries TRBV20-1 and TRBJ2-3; a possible D gene is TRBD2 (7 bases). This CDR3 region has 15 residues. Trimming cost V 6 bases and J 5 bases, with 21 bases left between them. Germline-derived CDR1 and CDR2 are DFQATT and SNEGSKA (reference sequence). CDR3: CSAYSSGGQGDTQYF. For the CDR3, the DNA is TGCAGTGCCTATTCTTCGGGGGGCCAGGGAGATACGCAGTATTTT.

This chain links TRBV20-1 with TRBJ1-4, with D perhaps matching TRBD1 (5 bases). The CDR3 spans 14 residues. The ends were cut back, 6 bases at V and 3 bases at J, with 14 bases in the middle. Per germline, CDR1 DFQATT and CDR2 SNEGSKA (reference sequence). CDR3 nucleotides: TGCAGTGCCTCACGGGGGGTGGCTAATGAAAAACTGTTTTTT. Its protein is CSASRGVANEKLFF.

This clonotype was found a few times. The V and J genes are TRBV7-8 and TRBJ2-3, with 7 bases matching TRBD2. The CDR3 totals 15 residues. V lost 3 bases and J lost 5; bases outside the gene matches: 8. CDR1 SGHVS and CDR2 FQNEAQ come from the germline V gene. Written as DNA, the CDR3 is TGTGCCAGCAGCTTCGGGACTACTGAAGGAGATACGCAGTATTTT. Amino acids: CASSFGTTEGDTQYF.

This chain connects TRBV5-1 to TRBJ2-5; TRBD2 agrees at 7 bases. The germline CDR1 and CDR2 sequences are SGHRS and YFSETQ. J was trimmed by 2 bases and V by 0 bases; bases with no gene match: 4. This CDR3 has 15 amino acids. The CDR3 spells CASSLDAGEQETQYF. CDR3 DNA: TGCGCCAGCAGCTTGGACGCGGGGGAACAAGAGACCCAGTACTTC.

This clonotype showed up just a few times. The chain links TRBV5-1 to TRBJ2-1; 9 bases fit TRBD1. The end of the DNA is better explained by TRBJ2-7, so the J call may be wrong. The V gene's germline CDR1 is SGHRS and CDR2 YFSETQ. CDR3 length: 14 residues. The DNA of the CDR3 is TGCGCCAGCAGCTACGGGACAGGGTACTACGAGCAGTACTTC. Translation: CASSYGTGYYEQYF.

To note about this clonotype: Sequence at one end of the junction differs from germline and may be a read error. This chain uses TRBV7-3 with TRBJ2-2; perhaps TRBD2 as D (7 bases). From germline, CDR1 is SGHTA and CDR2 FQGTGA. The CDR3 contains 15 residues. CDR3 loop: CAGSSGGMNTGELFF. As DNA, the CDR3 is TGTGCCGGCAGCTCGGGGGGCATGAACACCGGGGAGCTGTTTTTT.

This clonotype was picked up a small number of times. The chain carries TRBV27 and TRBJ1-5, with a weak D call TRBD1 (5 bases). V dropped 8 bases and J dropped 5 bases, with 10 bases sitting between them. Per the germline V gene, CDR1 is MNHEY and CDR2 is SMNVEV (reference sequence). The CDR3 contains 12 residues. DNA of the CDR3: TGTGCCAGCGGGGGAGGGGATCAGCCCCAGCATTTT. Residues: CASGGGDQPQHF.

This clonotype was counted a few times. The CDR3 sequence: CASSDPGTSGNQQYF. The CDR3, as DNA: TGTGCCAGCAGCGATCCCGGGACTAGCGGTAACCAGCAGTACTTC. The chain recombines TRBV7-9 with TRBJ2-7; 11 bases line up with TRBD2. CDR1 is SEHNR, CDR2 FQNEAQ, per germline (reference sequence). The ends lost 5 bases at V and 8 bases at J; junction bases unmatched: 11. The CDR3 contains 15 residues.

This clonotype was picked up a small number of times. The gene calls are TRBV24-1 and TRBJ2-3, with D possibly being TRBD1 (6 bases). V shed 7 bases and J shed 0 bases, with 13 bases lying between them. The CDR3 is made up of 15 amino acids. CDR1 is KGHDR and CDR2 is SFDVKD in the germline V gene. The CDR3 is CATSQIRGSTDTQYF. The CDR3 DNA follows: TGTGCCACCAGCCAAATCAGGGGAAGCACAGATACGCAGTATTTT.

This clonotype occurred a few times. V is TRBV20-1 and J is TRBJ2-1, with 9 bases aligning to TRBD2. The CDR3 covers 11 residues. Germline-derived CDR1 and CDR2 are DFQATT and SNEGSKA (reference sequence). The V segment lost 4 bases and the J segment 10 bases; nucleotides outside the gene matches: 2. The CDR3 DNA reads as TGCAGTGCTAAAGGACTAGCGGAGCAGTTCTTC. Translated, it gives CSAKGLAEQFF.

In its sample, this clonotype was seen a few times. The CDR3 loop is CSADGGSGTEAFF. The CDR3 DNA is TGCAGCGCAGACGGGGGGTCGGGAACTGAAGCTTTCTTT. This sequence joins TRBV29-1 and TRBJ1-1; tentatively, D is TRBD1 (5 bases). V lost 7 bases, J lost 5 bases, and 17 bases lay in between. Germline CDR1 SQVTM, CDR2 ANQGSEA. The length of the CDR3 is 13 residues.

The chain is built from TRBV28 and TRBJ1-1; 9 nucleotides line up with TRBD1. CDR3 size: 14 residues. The V gene end was trimmed by 8 bases and the J gene end by 3 bases; junction bases not matched to a gene: 7. Germline V CDR1 and CDR2: MDHEN, SYDVKM. In DNA, the CDR3 is TGTGCCAGCGGGACAGGGAGGGACGACACTGAAGCTTTCTTT. It encodes CASGTGRDDTEAFF.